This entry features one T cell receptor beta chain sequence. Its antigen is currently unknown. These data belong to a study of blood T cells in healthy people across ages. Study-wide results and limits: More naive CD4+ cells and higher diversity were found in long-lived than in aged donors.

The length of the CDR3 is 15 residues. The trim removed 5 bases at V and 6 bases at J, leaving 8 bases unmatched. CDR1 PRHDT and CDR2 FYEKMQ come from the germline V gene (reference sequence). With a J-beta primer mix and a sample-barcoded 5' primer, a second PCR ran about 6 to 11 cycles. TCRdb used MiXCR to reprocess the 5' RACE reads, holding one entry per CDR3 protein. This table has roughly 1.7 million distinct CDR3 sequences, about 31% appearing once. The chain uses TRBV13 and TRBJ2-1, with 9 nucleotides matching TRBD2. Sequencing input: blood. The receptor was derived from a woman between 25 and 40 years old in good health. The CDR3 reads CASSPPGGRANEQFF. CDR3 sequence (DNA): TGTGCCAGCAGCCCCCCTGGCGGGAGGGCCAATGAGCAGTTCTTC. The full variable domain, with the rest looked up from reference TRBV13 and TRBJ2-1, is AAGVIQSPRHLIKEKRETATLKCYPIPRHDTVYWYQQGPGQDPQFLISFYEKMQSDKGSIPDRFSAQQFSDYHSELNMSSLELGDSALYFCASSPPGGRANEQFFGPGTRLTVL.